These 8 T cell receptor beta chains were sequenced from one sample in a study of T cells in Graves' hyperthyroidism and ophthalmopathy. From RNA transcripts, TCR beta CDR3 regions were amplified. In the first-round RT-PCR of the TCR CDR3, the HTBI primer set was used. MiXCR was run by TCRdb on the multiplex PCR reads, yielding one entry per CDR3 protein. The sample lists about 210,000 distinct CDR3 sequences, under 20% occurring once. Sequences were obtained from blood. The origin of the receptors is a man in his forties or fifties with Graves' hyperthyroidism.

There are many counts of this clonotype. V is TRBV24-1 and J is TRBJ2-5, with 15 bases identical to TRBD2. The CDR3 length is 16 residues. CDR1 is KGHDR and CDR2 is SFDVKD in the germline V gene. The J segment lost 2 bases and the V segment lost 5 bases, leaving 2 bases of the junction unmatched. CDR3 DNA sequence: TGTGCCACCAGTGCCGGGACTAGCGGGAGGCAAGAGACCCAGTACTTC. As protein: CATSAGTSGRQETQYF.

The chain uses TRBV20-1 and TRBJ2-5; 7 bases align to TRBD2. This CDR3 has 14 residues. CDR1 DFQATT and CDR2 SNEGSKA come from the germline V gene (reference sequence). The V gene end was trimmed by 4 bases and the J gene end by 4 bases; junction bases not matched to a gene: 9. CDR3 in amino acids: CSAIDGGSLETQYF. CDR3 coding DNA: TGCAGTGCTATCGACGGCGGGAGCCTAGAGACCCAGTACTTC.

Only a few counts were recorded for this clonotype. The CDR3 protein is CASSLDSSRVGDNEQFF. CDR3 DNA sequence: TGTGCCAGCAGTTTAGATTCCAGCAGGGTAGGGGACAATGAGCAGTTCTTC. The rearrangement joins TRBV27 to TRBJ2-1; maybe TRBD1 (5 bases). The V gene lost 2 bases and the J gene lost 5 bases, with 19 bases spanning the gap. This CDR3 is built from 17 residues. The V gene's germline CDR1 is MNHEY and CDR2 SMNVEV (reference sequence).

This clonotype showed up many times. This rearrangement joins TRBV6-1 to TRBJ2-3; the match to TRBD2 covers 9 bases. The CDR3 spans 16 residues. Per germline, CDR1 MNHNS and CDR2 SASEGT. With V trimmed by 5 bases and J by 2 bases, 8 bases remained unmatched. The CDR3 nucleotides read TGTGCCAGCAGTTCTAACCTAGCGGGGTACACAGATACGCAGTATTTT. It translates to CASSSNLAGYTDTQYF.

This clonotype showed up many times. The chain couples TRBV28 to TRBJ2-7; 7 positions match TRBD2. The germline V gene encodes CDR1 MDHEN and CDR2 SYDVKM. Trimming removed 4 bases from V and 0 bases from J; junction bases left unmatched: 3. The CDR3 covers 14 residues. CDR3 region: CASSSAGPSYEQYF. The DNA of the CDR3 is TGTGCCAGCAGTTCAGCGGGACCCTCCTACGAGCAGTACTTC.

This clonotype was seen at least ten times. This chain connects TRBV6-1 to TRBJ2-5, with TRBD2 identical over 9 bases. Germline loops: CDR1 MNHNS, CDR2 SASEGT. Trimming at V came to 9 bases and at J to 5 bases, leaving 7 bases not matched to a gene. This CDR3 region has 13 residues. CDR3 in amino acids: CASAGGPGETQYF. The CDR3 DNA is TGTGCCAGTGCGGGAGGGCCCGGGGAGACCCAGTACTTC.

This clonotype was seen at least ten times. V gene TRBV7-9 combines with J gene TRBJ2-6; D may be TRBD1 (5 bases). CDR1 is SEHNR, CDR2 FQNEAQ, per germline (reference sequence). V dropped 3 bases and J dropped 0 bases, with 15 bases sitting between them. The CDR3 length is 18 residues. CDR3 coding DNA: TGTGCCAGCAGCTTCTATGGGGCGACGCTCTCTGGGGCCAACGTCCTGACTTTC. Residues: CASSFYGATLSGANVLTF. The full variable domain, rest sourced from reference TRBV7-9 and TRBJ2-6, is DTGVSQNPRHKITKRGQNVTFRCDPISEHNRLYWYRQTLGQGPEFLTYFQNEAQLEKSRLLSDRFSAERPKGSFSTLEIQRTEQGDSAMYLCASSFYGATLSGANVLTFGAGSRLTVL.

This chain joins TRBV2 and TRBJ2-7; D not resolved. The V gene's germline CDR1 is SNHLY and CDR2 FYNNEI. The CDR3 is 12 residues long. V was pared by 6 bases and J by 3 bases, with 9 bases between. The DNA of the CDR3 is TGTGCCAGCAGAGGACGGCTCTACGAGCAGTACTTC. This gives the protein CASRGRLYEQYF.